The clone carrying this TCR beta chain was observed many times. As yet, its antigen is unknown. Per the germline V gene, CDR1 is SQVTM and CDR2 is ANQGSEA. CDR3 length: 15 residues. V dropped 6 bases and J dropped 1 base, with 16 bases sitting between them. The source of the sample is a study of post-analysis software for immune sequencing data. The wider study: Both relapsing-remitting and secondary progressive multiple sclerosis featured among the disease courses, as did progressive-relapsing multiple sclerosis. Study-wide points: Comparison with controls showed significantly lower normalized Chao1 diversity in multiple sclerosis patients. Samples from a shared batch, those prepared together, strongly co-clustered by F measure. In patients, about five TRBV segments were more frequent than in controls, with TRBV5-6, TRBV5-1 and TRBV20-1 among them.

Prepared libraries of TCR beta cDNA carried unique molecular identifiers. Roughly 500,000 cDNA molecules were recovered from an input of 1 to 10 million T cells. TCRdb ran MiXCR on the PCR reads and lists one entry per CDR3 protein. The sample records hundreds of thousands of distinct CDR3 sequences, 30% being singletons. The V and J genes are TRBV29-1 and TRBJ2-1; D possibly corresponds to TRBD1 (6 bases). The specimen sequenced was blood. This TCR was sampled from a girl aged 10-17 years with multiple sclerosis. The CDR3 sequence: CSVLPQGPSYNEQFF. The DNA for the CDR3 is TGCAGCGTGTTGCCCCAGGGGCCATCCTACAATGAGCAGTTCTTC.